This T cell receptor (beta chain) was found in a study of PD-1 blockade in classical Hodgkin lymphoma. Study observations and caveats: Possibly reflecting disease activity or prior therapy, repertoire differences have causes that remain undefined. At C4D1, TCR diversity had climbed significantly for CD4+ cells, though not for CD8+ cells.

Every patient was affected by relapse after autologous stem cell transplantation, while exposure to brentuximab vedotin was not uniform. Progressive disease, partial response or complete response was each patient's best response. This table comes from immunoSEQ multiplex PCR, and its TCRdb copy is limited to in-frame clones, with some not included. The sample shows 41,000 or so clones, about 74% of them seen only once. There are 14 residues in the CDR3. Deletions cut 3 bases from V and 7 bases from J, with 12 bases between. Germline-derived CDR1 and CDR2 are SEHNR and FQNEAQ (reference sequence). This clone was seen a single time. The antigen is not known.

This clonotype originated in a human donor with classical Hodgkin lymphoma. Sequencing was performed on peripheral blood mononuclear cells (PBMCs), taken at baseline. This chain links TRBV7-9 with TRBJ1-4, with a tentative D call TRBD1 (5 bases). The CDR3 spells CASSFLGRGEKLFF. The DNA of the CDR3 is TGTGCCAGCAGCTTTCTGGGACGTGGTGAAAAACTGTTTTTT. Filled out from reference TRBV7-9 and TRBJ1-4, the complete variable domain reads DTGVSQNPRHKITKRGQNVTFRCDPISEHNRLYWYRQTLGQGPEFLTYFQNEAQLEKSRLLSDRFSAERPKGSFSTLEIQRTEQGDSAMYLCASSFLGRGEKLFFGSGTQLSVL.